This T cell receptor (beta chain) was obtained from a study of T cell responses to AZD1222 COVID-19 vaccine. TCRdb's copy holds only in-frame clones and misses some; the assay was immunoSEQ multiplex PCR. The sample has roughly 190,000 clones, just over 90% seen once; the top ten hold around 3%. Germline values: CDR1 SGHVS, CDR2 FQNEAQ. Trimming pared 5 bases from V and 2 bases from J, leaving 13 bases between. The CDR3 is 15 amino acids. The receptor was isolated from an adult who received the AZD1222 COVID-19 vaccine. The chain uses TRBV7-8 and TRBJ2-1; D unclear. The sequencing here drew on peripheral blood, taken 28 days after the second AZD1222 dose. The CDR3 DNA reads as TGTGCCAGCAGCCTCTCTTGGCCCCCCTACAATGAGCAGTTCTTC. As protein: CASSLSWPPYNEQFF.